The source of this T cell receptor beta chain is a study of technical replicates of blood from a few donors. The germline CDR1 and CDR2 sequences are MDHEN and SYDVKM. This CDR3 spans 14 amino acids. Losses at the gene ends were 5 bases for V and 4 bases for J; bases not matched to a gene: 2. Libraries were prepared by immunoSEQ multiplex PCR; TCRdb keeps only in-frame clonotypes and omits some of them. Of some 68,000 clones listed, about 95% were seen once; the top ten hold 0.2% to 0.3%. This clonotype originated in a human donor in good health. Input material: T cells isolated from PBMCs. This sequence joins TRBV28 and TRBJ2-1; 10 bases are a match to TRBD1. CDR3 DNA: TGTGCCAGCAGTGGACAGGGGGAATACAATGAGCAGTTCTTC. Translating gives CASSGQGEYNEQFF.